The source of this T cell receptor (beta chain) is a study of a mutant IDH1 vaccine in newly diagnosed glioma. Overall study: Treated individuals were approximately 60% male and 37.5% female, averaging roughly 39 years of age.

Regarding time point: week 23, last vaccination. A 20-mer mutant IDH1 peptide at 300 ug was injected subcutaneously with topical imiquimod. Broader study findings: Roughly 93% of patients showed vaccine-induced immune responses across multiple MHC alleles.

On this clone: Its specificity is unknown.

The protocol was immunoSEQ multiplex PCR, while the TCRdb copy is restricted to in-frame clones and leaves out a portion. The profile covers around 80,000 clones, with approximately 85% appearing a single time and 0.6% to 0.95% taken by the ten largest. This TCR came from a woman aged 45-65 years with glioma. This specimen was PBMCs, taken from a glioma patient whose treatment included an IDH1 peptide vaccine.

The CDR3 DNA reads as TGTGCCAGCAGCTTTACGACGGGTCAAGAGACCCAGTACTTC. Translation: CASSFTTGQETQYF. The V gene is TRBV5-4, the J gene TRBJ2-5; no firm D call. The V and J ends lost 2 bases and 2 bases respectively, with 10 bases between them. The CDR3 is 14 amino acids. Germline lookup yields CDR1 SGHNT and CDR2 YYREEE (reference sequence).